A selection of T cell receptor beta chains follows, all from one sample in a study of Graves' ophthalmopathy and Graves' hyperthyroidism. Each CDR3 protein gets one entry after TCRdb re-called the multiplex PCR reads with MiXCR. Here the sample spans about 620,000 distinct CDR3 sequences, around a fifth being singletons. The sample taken for sequencing was peripheral blood. All receptors come from a woman aged 18 to 35 with stable Graves' hyperthyroidism. Some clones in this sample may be carry-over from other donors' samples. CDR3s include the opening cysteine and the closing phenylalanine or tryptophan.

TRBJ2-5	16	TRBV6-2/TRBV6-3	CASSYSAGARWETQYF
TRBJ1-6	15	TRBV28	CASSFAGTANSPLHF
TRBJ1-1	16	TRBV20-1	CSAPPPGQAVLMEAFF
TRBJ2-2	17	TRBV6-4	CASSDPVASGITGELFF
TRBJ1-6	16	TRBV20-1	CSARDGRGGGNSPLHF
TRBJ1-1	12	TRBV6-1	CASSNRTGSAFF
TRBJ2-6	19	TRBV20-1	CSARGIETREGSGANVLTF
TRBJ1-2	15	TRBV2	CASSDVDKGNYGYTF
TRBJ2-7	14	TRBV12-3/TRBV12-4	CASSGNRGSYEQYF
TRBJ1-3	13	TRBV10-3	CAAQGQIGETIYF
TRBJ1-6	14	TRBV6-5	CASSWTFRNSPLHF
TRBJ2-7	15	TRBV12-3/TRBV12-4	CASSHTSSLSYEQYF
TRBJ1-3	15	TRBV7-9	CASSVGTGPLGTIYF
TRBJ1-5	14	TRBV3-1	CASSRGTGKGPQHF
TRBJ1-5	15	TRBV12-3/TRBV12-4	CASNLGGGRGQPQHF
TRBJ2-7	14	TRBV28	CASSPYREVYEQYF
TRBJ1-5	14	TRBV27	CASSSGPPNQPQHF
TRBJ1-1	13	TRBV6-1	CASTTGLGTEAFF
TRBJ2-4	18	TRBV12-3/TRBV12-4	CASSSIRDFWRTGAVKYF
TRBJ1-1	14	TRBV12-5	CASGAVDGYTEAFF